Listed below are T cell receptor beta chains from one sample, sequenced in a study of blood T cell repertoires in COVID-19. This table comes from immunoSEQ multiplex PCR, and its TCRdb copy is limited to in-frame clones, with some not included. The table shows some 70,000 clones, with 70% to 90% occurring only once. Sequenced input: peripheral blood. All receptors come from a man aged 70 or older with active or convalescent COVID-19. The CDR3 runs from the conserved cysteine through the conserved F or W. A D gene is named only where the DNA matches it firmly. Not every row has a clone size; where given, it reads once, few, many or a size class.

V	length	D	size	J	DNA	CDR3
TRBV4-2	14	TRBD1	.	TRBJ2-7	TGTGCCAGCAGCCAAGACAGGGGGCTGTACGAGCAGTACTTC	CASSQDRGLYEQYF
TRBV7-9	13	TRBD1	.	TRBJ1-5	TGTGCCAGCAGCTTGGGACAGTATCAGCCCCAGCATTTT	CASSLGQYQPQHF
TRBV7-2	13	.	.	TRBJ2-2	TGTGCCAGCAGCTTAGCAGGAGGCGGGGAGCTGTTTTTT	CASSLAGGGELFF
TRBV7-2	13	.	.	TRBJ1-3	TGTGCCAGCAGCCTTTCCAGTGGAAACACCATATATTTT	CASSLSSGNTIYF
TRBV30	12	.	.	TRBJ1-2	TGTGCCTGGAGTAGAGGTAACTATGGCTACACCTTC	CAWSRGNYGYTF
TRBV7-2	15	TRBD1	.	TRBJ1-3	TGTGCCAGCAGCTTAGGCAGGGGGTCTGGAAACACCATATATTTT	CASSLGRGSGNTIYF
TRBV3-1/TRBV3-2	13	.	.	TRBJ1-6	TGTGCCAGCAGCTACGGCTATAATTCACCCCTCCACTTT	CASSYGYNSPLHF
TRBV10-1	14	.	.	TRBJ1-5	TGCGCCAGCAGCTCCGGGACAACTAATCAGCCCCAGCATTTT	CASSSGTTNQPQHF
TRBV7-2	14	.	.	TRBJ2-1	TGTGCCAGCAGCTTACGTGGAGCCTACAATGAGCAGTTCTTC	CASSLRGAYNEQFF
TRBV27	14	TRBD2	.	TRBJ2-3	TGTGCCAGCCCGGGGACTAGCGGCACCGAATGGCAGTATTTT	CASPGTSGTEWQYF
TRBV7-9	16	TRBD2	.	TRBJ2-1	TGTGCCAGCAGCTTAGTTGGGACTAGCGGTTACAATGAGCAGTTCTTC	CASSLVGTSGYNEQFF
TRBV27	16	TRBD1	.	TRBJ2-7	TGTGCCAGCAGTTCACGGACAGGGAGGTTTTCCTACGAGCAGTACTTC	CASSSRTGRFSYEQYF
TRBV19	16	TRBD1	.	TRBJ2-5	TGTGCCAGTAGTCCGGGGGGACAGGGGCTCTCTGGGACCCAGTACTTC	CASSPGGQGLSGTQYF
TRBV27	16	.	.	TRBJ1-5	TGTGCCAGCAGTCCCAGGGCCCCGGGCGGCAATCAGCCCCAGCATTTT	CASSPRAPGGNQPQHF
TRBV5-5	14	.	.	TRBJ1-5	TGTGCCAGCAGCATAGGACAGAGAAGGTGGCCCCAGCATTTT	CASSIGQRRWPQHF
TRBV9	16	TRBD1	.	TRBJ2-1	TGTGCCAGCAGCGTAGGTGGACAGGTCACCTACAATGAGCAGTTCTTC	CASSVGGQVTYNEQFF
TRBV7-8	13	.	once	TRBJ1-2	TGTGCCAGCAGCTTACGGCAGGGTGTTGGCTACACCTTC	CASSLRQGVGYTF
TRBV27	14	TRBD1	.	TRBJ2-7	TGTGCCAGCAGTTTCACAGGGGTCTCCTACGAGCAGTACTTC	CASSFTGVSYEQYF
TRBV19	16	TRBD1	.	TRBJ2-5	TGTGCCAGTAGTTCACTCCGGGACAGGGGTGGAGAGACCCAGTACTTC	CASSSLRDRGGETQYF
TRBV7-2	14	.	once	TRBJ2-7	TGTGCCAGCAGCTCGACGGGGAAAACCTACGAGCAGTACTTC	CASSSTGKTYEQYF
TRBV6-5	14	TRBD2	.	TRBJ2-5	TGTGCCAGCACCGTAGCGGGAGGACAAGAGACCCAGTACTTC	CASTVAGGQETQYF
TRBV30	12	.	few	TRBJ2-7	TGTGCCTGGAGTACTAGCCTTTACGAGCAGTACTTC	CAWSTSLYEQYF
TRBV15	16	TRBD2	few	TRBJ2-1	TGTGCCACCAGCAGGGAGACTAGCTGGCCTTACAATGAGCAGTTCTTC	CATSRETSWPYNEQFF
TRBV10-3	16	.	.	TRBJ2-5	TGTGCCATCAGTGAGTCGCTGGCAGGGGCAGGGGAGACCCAGTACTTC	CAISESLAGAGETQYF
TRBV30	11	.	.	TRBJ2-5	TGTGCCTGGAGTGTACATGAGACCCAGTACTTC	CAWSVHETQYF
TRBV6-4	14	TRBD1	.	TRBJ2-2	TGTGCCAGCTCCCTGACAGGGGAGAACGGGGAGCTGTTTTTT	CASSLTGENGELFF
TRBV5-1	14	.	.	TRBJ2-5	TGCGCCAGCAGCCCTAACTCTCCCCAAGAGACCCAGTACTTC	CASSPNSPQETQYF
TRBV7-2	15	TRBD1	.	TRBJ1-1	TGTGCCAGCAGCCCGACAGGGGTAATGAACACTGAAGCTTTCTTT	CASSPTGVMNTEAFF
TRBV20-1	16	TRBD2	.	TRBJ2-1	TGCAGTGCTAGTCGGAGCGGGGGGCCGATAAACAATGAGCAGTTCTTC	CSASRSGGPINNEQFF
TRBV5-1	17	.	.	TRBJ2-3	TGCGCCAGCAGCTTGGGGGTTGGCAGGGATAGCACAGATACGCAGTATTTT	CASSLGVGRDSTDTQYF
TRBV28	17	TRBD1	.	TRBJ1-1	TGTGCCAGCAGTTTCCCCCGACAGGGGCACATGAACACTGAAGCTTTCTTT	CASSFPRQGHMNTEAFF
TRBV20-1	14	TRBD2	.	TRBJ2-7	TGCAGTGCTAGTAGCGGGAGGGCAGGAGACGAGCAGTACTTC	CSASSGRAGDEQYF
TRBV4-2	15	.	.	TRBJ1-2	TGTGCCAGCAGCGTAACGACGGGAACGCAACATGGCTACACCTTC	CASSVTTGTQHGYTF
TRBV5-1	14	.	.	TRBJ2-3	TGCGCCAGCAGCTTGGGGGCGTGGGCAGATACGCAGTATTTT	CASSLGAWADTQYF
TRBV5-1	14	TRBD1	.	TRBJ2-5	TGCGCCAGCAGCTTCGGACAGGGTACAAAGACCCAGTACTTC	CASSFGQGTKTQYF
TRBV5-1	13	.	.	TRBJ1-4	TGCGCCAGCAGCTTGCCAGGGAATGAAAAACTGTTTTTT	CASSLPGNEKLFF
TRBV6-5	11	.	.	TRBJ2-3	TGTGCCAGCAAGTTTGCGGATACGCAGTATTTT	CASKFADTQYF
TRBV27	15	TRBD2	once	TRBJ2-1	TGTGCCAGCAGTTTATACCTAGCGGGAGTCCATGAGCAGTTCTTC	CASSLYLAGVHEQFF
TRBV6-6	14	TRBD1	.	TRBJ1-1	TGTGCCAGCCGACAAAGGGACAGCAACACTGAAGCTTTCTTT	CASRQRDSNTEAFF
TRBV11-2	16	TRBD1	.	TRBJ1-3	TGTGCCAGCAGCTTCCGACAGGGACTCAGGGGAGACACCATATATTTT	CASSFRQGLRGDTIYF
TRBV19	14	.	.	TRBJ1-1	TGTGCCAGTATCCGGAACAGGGCTAGCACTGAAGCTTTCTTT	CASIRNRASTEAFF
TRBV3-1/TRBV3-2	14	TRBD1	.	TRBJ2-7	TGTGCCAGCAGTCCCCTGACAGGGCCCCACGAGCAGTACTTC	CASSPLTGPHEQYF
TRBV19	11	TRBD1	few	TRBJ2-7	TGTGCCACTAGACAGGGTTTCGAGCAGTACTTC	CATRQGFEQYF
TRBV5-1	14	TRBD1	.	TRBJ1-1	TGCGCCAGCAGCTTGGAGACAGGGCAGACTGAAGCTTTCTTT	CASSLETGQTEAFF
TRBV30	17	TRBD1	.	TRBJ1-1	TGTGCCTGGAGTGTACTTGGGCAGGGGGCTAGTACCACTGAAGCTTTCTTT	CAWSVLGQGASTTEAFF
TRBV4-1	16	TRBD1	.	TRBJ2-2	TGCGCCAGCAGCCATATCGACAGGGCGGGCACCGGGGAGCTGTTTTTT	CASSHIDRAGTGELFF
TRBV9	18	TRBD1	.	TRBJ2-3	TGTGCCAGCAGCCCCCCCCCGGGACAGGGGTTATACACAGATACGCAGTATTTT	CASSPPPGQGLYTDTQYF
TRBV2	16	.	.	TRBJ1-5	TGTGCCAGCAGTGAAGGGGGGCGTAGGAGCAATCAGCCCCAGCATTTT	CASSEGGRRSNQPQHF
TRBV29-1	13	.	.	TRBJ1-2	TGCAGCGTTGACGAAACAGGGCTCTATGGCTACACCTTC	CSVDETGLYGYTF
TRBV5-1	13	TRBD2	.	TRBJ2-5	TGCGCCACCAAGCTAGCGGGGCGGGAGACCCAGTACTTC	CATKLAGRETQYF
TRBV15	16	.	once	TRBJ1-3	TGTGCCACCAGCAGAACCCGGGATTTCTCTGGAAACACCATATATTTT	CATSRTRDFSGNTIYF